The clone carrying this TCR beta chain was seen at least ten times. Its antigen is undetermined. This sample was taken from a study of identical twins. General observations from the study: Out-of-frame alpha sequences shared by twins showed excess low generation probability.

The V gene end was trimmed by 1 base and the J gene end by 7 bases; junction bases not matched to a gene: 7. The CDR3 is 15 amino acids. CDR1 and CDR2 from the germline V gene are ENHRY and SYGVKD. TCRdb processed the 5' RACE reads anew with MiXCR; each CDR3 protein has one entry. Of 420,000 or so distinct CDR3 sequences in the sample, around 20% were seen once. The sequence was obtained from a man aged 50-60 years in good health. Sequencing was carried out using naive T cells sorted from blood. The chain employs TRBV10-3 and TRBJ2-1, with 7 bases that match TRBD1. DNA of the CDR3: TGTGCCATCAGTGAGTTCGCGACAGGGTCGAATGAGCAGTTCTTC. It specifies CAISEFATGSNEQFF.